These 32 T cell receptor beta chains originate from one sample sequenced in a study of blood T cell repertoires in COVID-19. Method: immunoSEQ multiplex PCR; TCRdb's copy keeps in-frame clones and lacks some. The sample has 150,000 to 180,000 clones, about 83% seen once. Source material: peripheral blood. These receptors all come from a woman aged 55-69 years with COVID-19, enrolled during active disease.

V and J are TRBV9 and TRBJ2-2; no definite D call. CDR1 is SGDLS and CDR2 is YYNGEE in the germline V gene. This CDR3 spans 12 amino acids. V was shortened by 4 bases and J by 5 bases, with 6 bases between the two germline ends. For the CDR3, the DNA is TGTGCCAGCAGCCCCCCAACCGGGGAGCTGTTTTTT. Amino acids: CASSPPTGELFF.

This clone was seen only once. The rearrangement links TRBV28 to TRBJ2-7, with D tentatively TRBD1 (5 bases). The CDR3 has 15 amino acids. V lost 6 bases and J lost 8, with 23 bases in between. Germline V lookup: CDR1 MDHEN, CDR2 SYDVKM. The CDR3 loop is CASRILGATNEQQYF. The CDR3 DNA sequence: TGTGCCAGCAGAATTTTAGGGGCCACCAACGAACAGCAGTACTTC.

The CDR3 sequence is CASSGGLLETQYF. The CDR3 DNA reads as TGTGCCAGCAGCGGGGGACTATTGGAGACCCAGTACTTC. The chain links TRBV9 to TRBJ2-5, with TRBD2 matching over 7 bases. CDR3 size: 13 residues. Per germline, CDR1 SGDLS and CDR2 YYNGEE. With 3 bases clipped from V and 5 bases from J, the junction kept 4 bases outside the gene matches.

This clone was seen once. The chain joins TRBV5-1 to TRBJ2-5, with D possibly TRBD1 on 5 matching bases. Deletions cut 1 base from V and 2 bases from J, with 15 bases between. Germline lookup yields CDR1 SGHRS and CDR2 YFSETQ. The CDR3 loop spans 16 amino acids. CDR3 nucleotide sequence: TGCGCCAGCAGCTTGCTAGGGGCACAGAGTCAAGAGACCCAGTACTTC. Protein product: CASSLLGAQSQETQYF.

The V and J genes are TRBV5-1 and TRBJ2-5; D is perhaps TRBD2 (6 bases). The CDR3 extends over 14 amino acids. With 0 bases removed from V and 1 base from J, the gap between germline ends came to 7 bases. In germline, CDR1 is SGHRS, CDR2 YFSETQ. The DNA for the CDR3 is TGCGCCAGCAGCTTGGAACTAGCCCAAGAGACCCAGTACTTC. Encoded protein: CASSLELAQETQYF.

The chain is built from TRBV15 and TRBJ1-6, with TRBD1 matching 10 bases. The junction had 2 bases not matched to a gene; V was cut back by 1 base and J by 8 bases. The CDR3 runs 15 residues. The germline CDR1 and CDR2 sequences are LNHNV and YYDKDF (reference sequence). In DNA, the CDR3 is TGTGCCACCAGCAGAGCCGGGACAGGGGATTCACCCCTCCACTTT. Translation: CATSRAGTGDSPLHF.

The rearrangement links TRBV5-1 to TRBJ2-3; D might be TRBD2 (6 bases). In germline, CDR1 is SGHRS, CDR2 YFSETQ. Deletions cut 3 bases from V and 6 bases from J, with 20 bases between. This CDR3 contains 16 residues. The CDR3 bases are TGCGCCAGCAGCTCTACCTGGACGGAGGGAGGTGATACGCAGTATTTT. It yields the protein CASSSTWTEGGDTQYF.

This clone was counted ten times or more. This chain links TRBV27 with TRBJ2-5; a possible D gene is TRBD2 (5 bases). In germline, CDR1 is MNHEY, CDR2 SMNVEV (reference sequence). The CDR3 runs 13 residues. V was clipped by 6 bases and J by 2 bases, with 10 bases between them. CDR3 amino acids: CASSPGFQETQYF. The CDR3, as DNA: TGTGCCAGCAGCCCGGGGTTTCAAGAGACCCAGTACTTC.

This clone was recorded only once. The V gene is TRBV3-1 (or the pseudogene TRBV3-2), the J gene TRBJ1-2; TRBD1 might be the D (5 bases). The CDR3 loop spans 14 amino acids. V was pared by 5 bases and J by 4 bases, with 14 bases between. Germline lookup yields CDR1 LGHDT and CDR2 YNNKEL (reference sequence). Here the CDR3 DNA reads TGTGCCAGCAGCAACGTCAACAGGATCTATGGCTACACCTTC. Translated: CASSNVNRIYGYTF.

CDR3 DNA: TGTGCCAGCATTTTACAAGGGAGCTCCTACGAGCAGTACTTC. Its translation: CASILQGSSYEQYF. J is TRBJ2-7 and V is TRBV2; tentative D call: TRBD2 (5 bases). Germline-derived CDR1 and CDR2 are SNHLY and FYNNEI. The CDR3 has 14 amino acids. The V end was cut by 7 bases, the J end by 0 bases, with 13 bases between.

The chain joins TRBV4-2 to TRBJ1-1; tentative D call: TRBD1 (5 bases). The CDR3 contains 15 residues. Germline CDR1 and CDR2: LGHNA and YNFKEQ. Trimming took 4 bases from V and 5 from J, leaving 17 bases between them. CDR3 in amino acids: CASSPRGGEGTEAFF. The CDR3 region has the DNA TGTGCCAGCAGCCCTAGAGGAGGGGAGGGAACTGAAGCTTTCTTT.

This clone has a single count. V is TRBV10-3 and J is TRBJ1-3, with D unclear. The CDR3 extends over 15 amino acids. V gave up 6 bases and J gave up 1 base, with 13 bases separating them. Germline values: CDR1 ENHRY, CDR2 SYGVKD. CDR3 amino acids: CAISLQKLSGNTIYF. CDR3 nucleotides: TGTGCCATCAGCCTACAGAAGCTTTCTGGAAACACCATATATTTT.

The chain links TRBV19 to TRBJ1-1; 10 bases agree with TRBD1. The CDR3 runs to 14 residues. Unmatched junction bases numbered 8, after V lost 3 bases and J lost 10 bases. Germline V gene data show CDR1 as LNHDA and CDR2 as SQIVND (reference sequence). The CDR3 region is CASSMGQGPGGAFF. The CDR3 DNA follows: TGTGCCAGTAGTATGGGACAGGGGCCCGGTGGAGCTTTCTTT. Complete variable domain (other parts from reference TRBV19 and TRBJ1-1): DGGITQSPKYLFRKEGQNVTLSCEQNLNHDAMYWYRQDPGQGLRLIYYSQIVNDFQKGDIAEGYSVSREKKESFPLTVTSAQKNPTAFYLCASSMGQGPGGAFFGQGTRLTVV.

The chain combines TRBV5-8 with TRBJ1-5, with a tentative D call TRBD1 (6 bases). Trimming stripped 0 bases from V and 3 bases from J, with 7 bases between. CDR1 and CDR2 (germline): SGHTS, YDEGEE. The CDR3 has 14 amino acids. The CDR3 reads CASSLGGPNQPQHF. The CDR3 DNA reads TGTGCCAGCAGCTTGGGGGGGCCCAATCAGCCCCAGCATTTT.

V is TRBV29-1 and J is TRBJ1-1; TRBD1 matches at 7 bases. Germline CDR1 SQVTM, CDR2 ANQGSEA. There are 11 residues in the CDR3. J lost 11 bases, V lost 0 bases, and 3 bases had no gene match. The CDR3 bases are TGCAGCGTTGAAGAGAAAGGGGGCGCTTTCTTT. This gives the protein CSVEEKGGAFF.

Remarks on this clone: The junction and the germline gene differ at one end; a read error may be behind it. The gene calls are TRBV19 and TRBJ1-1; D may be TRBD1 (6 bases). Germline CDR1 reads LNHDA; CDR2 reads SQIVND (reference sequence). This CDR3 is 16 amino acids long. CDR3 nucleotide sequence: TGTGCCAGCAGTATAGGAGTGGTGGGACAGAACACTGAAGCTTTCTTT. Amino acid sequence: CASSIGVVGQNTEAFF.

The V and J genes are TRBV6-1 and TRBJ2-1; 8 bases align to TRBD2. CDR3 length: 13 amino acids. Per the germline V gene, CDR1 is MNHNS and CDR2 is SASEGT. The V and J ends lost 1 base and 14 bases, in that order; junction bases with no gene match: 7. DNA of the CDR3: TGTGCCAGCAGTGAAGGGACAACGCGGGAGGAGTTCTTC. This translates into CASSEGTTREEFF.

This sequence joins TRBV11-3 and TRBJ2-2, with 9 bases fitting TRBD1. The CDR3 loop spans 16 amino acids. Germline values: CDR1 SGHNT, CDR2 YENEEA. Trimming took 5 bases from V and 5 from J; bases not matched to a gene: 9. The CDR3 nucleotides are TGTGCCAGCAGCCAGCGGGCCGGACAGGGGACCGGGGAGCTGTTTTTT. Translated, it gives CASSQRAGQGTGELFF.

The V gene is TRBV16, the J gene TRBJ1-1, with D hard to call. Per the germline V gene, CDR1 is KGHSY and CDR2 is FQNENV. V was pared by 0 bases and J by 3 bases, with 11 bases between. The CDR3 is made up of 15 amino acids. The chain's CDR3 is CASSQSGIRDTEAFF. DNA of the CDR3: TGTGCCAGCAGCCAATCCGGGATAAGGGACACTGAAGCTTTCTTT.

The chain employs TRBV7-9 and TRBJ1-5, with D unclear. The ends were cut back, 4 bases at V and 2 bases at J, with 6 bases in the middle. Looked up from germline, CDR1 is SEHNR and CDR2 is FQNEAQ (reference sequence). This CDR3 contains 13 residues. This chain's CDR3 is CASSSEGNQPQHF. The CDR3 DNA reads TGTGCCAGCAGCTCAGAGGGCAATCAGCCCCAGCATTTT.

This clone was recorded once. The CDR3 DNA follows: TGTGCCAGCATACTAGCGGCTATGGGTGAGCAGTTCTTC. It translates to CASILAAMGEQFF. V is TRBV6-6 and J is TRBJ2-1; TRBD2 aligns across 8 bases. The CDR3 totals 13 residues. V was clipped by 7 bases and J by 9 bases; unmatched bases: 8. Germline V lookup: CDR1 MNHNY, CDR2 SVGAGI (reference sequence).

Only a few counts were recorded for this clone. CDR3 residues: CASSLGQGRYGYTF. CDR3 coding DNA: TGTGCCAGCAGTCTGGGACAGGGGAGATATGGCTACACCTTC. The J gene is TRBJ1-2, the V gene TRBV25-1; TRBD1 agrees at 10 bases. Germline CDR1 MGHDK, CDR2 SYGVNS. This CDR3 has 14 residues. The J segment lost 5 bases and the V segment lost 5 bases, leaving 5 bases of the junction unmatched.

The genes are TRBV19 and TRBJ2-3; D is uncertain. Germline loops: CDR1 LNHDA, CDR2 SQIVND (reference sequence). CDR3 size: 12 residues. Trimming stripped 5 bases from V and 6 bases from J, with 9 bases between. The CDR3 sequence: CASSPRWDTQYF. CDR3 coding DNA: TGTGCCAGTAGTCCCCGGTGGGATACGCAGTATTTT.

The CDR3: CASSPVRVPLHF. As DNA, the CDR3 is TGTGCCAGCAGCCCAGTCAGGGTACCCCTCCACTTT. V and J are TRBV6-5 and TRBJ1-6; TRBD1 is a possible D gene (5 bases). This CDR3 contains 12 residues. Germline V lookup: CDR1 MNHEY, CDR2 SVGAGI. V was pared by 6 bases and J by 12 bases, with 12 bases between.

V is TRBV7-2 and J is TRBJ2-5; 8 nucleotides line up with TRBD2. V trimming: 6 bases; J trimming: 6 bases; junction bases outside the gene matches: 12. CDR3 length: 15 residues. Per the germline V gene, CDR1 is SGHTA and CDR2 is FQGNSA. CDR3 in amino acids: CASRGTRGGFQTQYF. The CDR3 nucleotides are TGTGCCAGCAGGGGGACTCGCGGGGGGTTCCAGACCCAGTACTTC.

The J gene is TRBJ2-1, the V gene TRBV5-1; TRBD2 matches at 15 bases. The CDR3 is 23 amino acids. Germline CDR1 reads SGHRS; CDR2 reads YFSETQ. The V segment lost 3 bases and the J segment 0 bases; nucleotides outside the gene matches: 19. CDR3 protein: CASSSGLAGGSGTFRSSYNEQFF. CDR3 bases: TGCGCCAGCAGCTCGGGACTAGCGGGGGGCTCAGGTACCTTTAGGAGCTCCTACAATGAGCAGTTCTTC.

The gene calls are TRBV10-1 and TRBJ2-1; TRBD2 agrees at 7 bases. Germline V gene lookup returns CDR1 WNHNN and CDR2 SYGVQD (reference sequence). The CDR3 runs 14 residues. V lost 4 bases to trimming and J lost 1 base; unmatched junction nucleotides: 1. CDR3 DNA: TGCGCCAGCAGTGCGGGGGGTTCCTACAATGAGCAGTTCTTC. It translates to CASSAGGSYNEQFF.

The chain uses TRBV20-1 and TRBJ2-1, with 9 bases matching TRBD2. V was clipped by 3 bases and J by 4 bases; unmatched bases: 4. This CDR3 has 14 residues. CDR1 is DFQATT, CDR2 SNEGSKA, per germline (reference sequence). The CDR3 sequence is CSASSGGFYNEQFF. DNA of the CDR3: TGCAGTGCTAGTAGCGGGGGCTTTTACAATGAGCAGTTCTTC.

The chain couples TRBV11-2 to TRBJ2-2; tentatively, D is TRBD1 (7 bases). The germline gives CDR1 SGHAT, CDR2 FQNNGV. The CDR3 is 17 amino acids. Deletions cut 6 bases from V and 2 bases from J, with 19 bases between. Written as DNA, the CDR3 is TGTGCCAGCAGTAGGGCGGCGGGACAGCGCAACACCGGGGAGCTGTTTTTT. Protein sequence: CASSRAAGQRNTGELFF.

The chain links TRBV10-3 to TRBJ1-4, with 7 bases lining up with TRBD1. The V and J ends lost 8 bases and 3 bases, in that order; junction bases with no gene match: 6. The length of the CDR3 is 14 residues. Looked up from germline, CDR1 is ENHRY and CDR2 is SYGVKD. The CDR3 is CAIRGTDANEKLFF. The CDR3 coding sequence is TGTGCCATCCGGGGGACAGACGCTAATGAAAAACTGTTTTTT.

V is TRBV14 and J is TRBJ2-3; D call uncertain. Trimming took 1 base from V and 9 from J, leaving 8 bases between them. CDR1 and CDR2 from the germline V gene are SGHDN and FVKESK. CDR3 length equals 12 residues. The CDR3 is CASSQGARTQYF. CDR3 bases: TGTGCCAGCAGCCAAGGGGCCCGGACGCAGTATTTT. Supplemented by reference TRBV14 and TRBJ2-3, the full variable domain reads EAGVTQFPSHSVIEKGQTVTLRCDPISGHDNLYWYRRVMGKEIKFLLHFVKESKQDESGMPNNRFLAERTGGTYSTLKVQPAELEDSGVYFCASSQGARTQYFGPGTRLTVL.

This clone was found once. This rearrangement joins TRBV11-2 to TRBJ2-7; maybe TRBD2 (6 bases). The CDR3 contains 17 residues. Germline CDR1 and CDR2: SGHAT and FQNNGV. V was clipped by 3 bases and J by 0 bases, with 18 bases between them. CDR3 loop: CASSFRAGRSSSYEQYF. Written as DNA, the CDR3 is TGTGCCAGCAGCTTTCGAGCGGGCCGATCTAGCTCCTACGAGCAGTACTTC.